This TCR beta chain came from a study of shared clonotypes between healthy human individuals. This CDR3 comprises 16 residues. CDR1 is LGHNA and CDR2 is YSLEER in the germline V gene. Unmatched junction bases numbered 10, after V lost 4 bases and J lost 8 bases. Libraries were prepared by immunoSEQ multiplex PCR; TCRdb keeps only in-frame clonotypes and omits some of them. The sample yields millions of clones, around nine tenths seen once. Sequenced material: naive CD4+ T cells sorted from blood. The subset: CD45RA+ positively selected. The TCR originated in a man younger than 30 in good health. The rearrangement links TRBV4-3 to TRBJ2-1; 11 bases are a match to TRBD2. This CDR3 is CASSRRFTSGSDEQFF. The CDR3 DNA is TGCGCCAGCAGCCGACGGTTCACTAGCGGGAGTGATGAGCAGTTCTTC.